One T cell receptor (beta chain) is described in this entry. This clone's antigen is unknown. No base-level quality is on record; no much larger clone is a single base apart. The donors were some 36 Caucasian individuals from Russia, aged about 6 to 95 years, who were systemically healthy. Each donor gave approximately 9.3 milliliters of peripheral blood, collected into EDTA-treated Vacutainer tubes. PBMCs were isolated by Ficoll-Paque density-gradient centrifugation, with at least 6 million obtained per sample. Total RNA was extracted from PBMCs with Trizol reagent, with at least 5.5 micrograms obtained per sample. The percentages of naive CD45RAhigh/CD27high T cells were determined by flow cytometry on a PBMC aliquot from every donor. The data belong to a study of blood T cells in healthy people across ages (dated by TCRdb to about 2015). Regarding the complete study: In model experiments, roughly one uniquely barcoded TCR beta cDNA molecule per two T cells was captured by template switching. To avoid experimental bias, donors of different ages were spread randomly across the sequencing lanes. Donors were grouped into four age groups: young (average 16 years), middle-aged (around 39), aged (around 62) and long-lived (around 80). Using the same blood draw, the study looked at two additional independent replicas of 1 million unique cDNA reads for two donors, one aged 18 to 29 and the other aged 80 or older. Age-related changes in TCR beta repertoire diversity were measured in the study by deep sequencing normalized with unique cDNA molecular identifiers.

CDR1 and CDR2 were assigned from the germline V gene as SGHAT and FQNNGV. From the cysteine through the phenylalanine, the CDR3 covers 14 amino acids. Only the CDR3 part of the read is kept: 42 bases, read in frame from the first base. V is clipped by 0 bases and J by 12 bases, and the sequence between their germline boundaries is 15 bases long. On the study overall, not on this receptor specifically: A strong correlation was found between observed TCR beta diversity and the percentage of naive T cells measured by flow cytometry. Observed TCR beta diversity per million T cells fell roughly linearly with age, and a significant reduction was already apparent by age around 36. Estimates of total diversity from one million sequenced T cells were regarded as lower bounds and underestimates. Donor CMV infection status was unknown, potentially confounding age-related changes in expanded clonotypes. Conclusive comparison of naive and antigen-experienced compartments was prevented by the profiling of bulk unsorted PBMCs. Compared with the aged group, the long-lived group had more naive CD4+ T cells, fewer expanded clones and increased TCR diversity, suggesting age selection.

The library came from 5' RACE. The listed sequencing device is Illumina HiSeq 2500. A second about 7 to 12 cycle PCR used a sample-barcoded 5' primer and a J-beta primer mix. A unique molecular identifier was introduced onto each TCR beta cDNA molecule by a template-switch 5' adaptor carrying 12 random nucleotides. At least 2.5 million CDR3-containing paired-end reads were obtained from each sample. First-strand cDNA synthesis was performed from all RNA using the Mint cDNA synthesis kit, with priming by a TRBC-specific oligonucleotide. Following uracil-DNA glycosylase treatment, a first 18-cycle PCR with universal primers M1SS and BC2_uni_R was performed on all cDNA. The original methods were these. For normalization, 1 million high-quality reads were randomly selected from each sample, with every read carrying a distinct molecular identifier. Instead of being binned into consensus sequences, reads that shared molecular identifiers were thrown out. MiTCR, run with a Q25 quality threshold and the strictest error-elimination algorithm, handled CDR3 identification, clonotype clustering and error correction. A nonparametric unseen species model using Euler transformation provided a lower-bound estimate of total TCR beta diversity. TCRdb itself trimmed the public reads at Q25 with fastp, ran MiXCR and retained productive beta chains. Rows matching on CDR3 protein sequence are summarized as one entry with the most common DNA and genes. Clone size and V and J calls follow TCRdb, not the original study. Across this sample there are roughly 800,000 distinct CDR3 sequences, with roughly 60% seen only once. Roughly 20% of the sample comes from the top ten.

Here the chain combines TRBV11-2 and TRBJ2-1, and possibly TRBD1, on 6 matching bases. The sequencing input was blood. This clonotype was sampled from a man aged 30 to 45 in good health. The sequenced DNA: TGTGCCAGCAGCTTAGAGCGAGGAAGGGGGTCGCAGTTCTTC. Its amino acids are CASSLERGRGSQFF.